This T cell receptor beta chain was profiled in a study of cytomegalovirus exposure and HLA in healthy donors. The V gene end was trimmed by 2 bases and the J gene end by 5 bases; junction bases not matched to a gene: 12. The V gene's germline CDR1 is MDHEN and CDR2 SYDVKM. The CDR3 is 17 residues long. The study ran its PCR with 60 Vbeta and 13 Jbeta primers. In the original analysis: Among the unique TCR beta chains that a later analysis counted, about 86 million in all, about 12 million were shared. Profiling relied on immunoSEQ multiplex PCR, and the TCRdb table lists in-frame clones only, not all of them. The V and J calls and clone size come from that table; D and trimming were worked out from the DNA. The sample holds about 110,000 clones, about 81% seen once. As for this clone: What it binds is unknown.

Study-wide points: TCR beta sequences reportedly predicted most subjects' HLA-A and HLA-B alleles accurately.

This chain joins TRBV28 and TRBJ1-1, with 9 bases fitting TRBD1. The sequencing sample was made of PBMCs. The TCR was taken from a young man in good health and CMV-seropositive. Written as DNA, the CDR3 is TGTGCCAGCAGTTTAGTATTAGGGGGACAGGGAGGTACTGAAGCTTTCTTT. Translating gives CASSLVLGGQGGTEAFF.